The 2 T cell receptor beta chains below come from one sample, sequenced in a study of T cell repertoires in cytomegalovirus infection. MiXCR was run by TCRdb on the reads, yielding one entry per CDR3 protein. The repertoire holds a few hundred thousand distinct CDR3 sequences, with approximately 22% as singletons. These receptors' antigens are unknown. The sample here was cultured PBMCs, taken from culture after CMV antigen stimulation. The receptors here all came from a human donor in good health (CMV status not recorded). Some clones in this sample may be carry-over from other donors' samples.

CDR3 sequence: CASSLAAVVPSPPYEQYV. The CDR3 nucleotides are TGTGCCAGCAGCTTAGCGGCCGTCGTGCCTTCCCCCCCCTACGAGCAGTACGTC. The chain uses TRBV7-2 and TRBJ2-7; D is undetermined. Germline assignment: CDR1 SGHTA and CDR2 FQGNSA. There are 18 residues in the CDR3. V was cut by 0 bases and J by 2 bases, with 20 bases left in between.

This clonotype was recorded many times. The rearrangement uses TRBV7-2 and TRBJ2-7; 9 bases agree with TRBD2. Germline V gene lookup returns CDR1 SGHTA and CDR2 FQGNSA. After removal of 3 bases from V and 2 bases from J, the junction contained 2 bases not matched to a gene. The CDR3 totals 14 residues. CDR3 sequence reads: CASSFGLATYEQYF. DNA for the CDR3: TGTGCCAGCAGCTTTGGACTAGCGACCTACGAGCAGTACTTC.